The TCR beta chain described here comes from a study of PD-L1 blockade in urothelial cancer. Overall study: Patients took up atezolizumab in the mid-2010s at 1,200 mg intravenously every 3 weeks. Blood was tested 3 weeks (second dose) and 6 weeks into treatment. There were a median of around 140,000 T cells in blood samples.

Clones were read by immunoSEQ multiplex PCR, and TCRdb kept only the in-frame ones, dropping some. The sample lists about 50,000 clones; about 83% were seen once. Time point here: pretreatment peripheral blood. Disease in patients was locally advanced or metastatic urothelial carcinoma. Germline CDR1 reads MNHEY; CDR2 reads SMNVEV (reference sequence). The CDR3 has 13 residues. V shed 0 bases and J shed 8 bases, with 8 bases lying between them. This chain joins TRBV27 and TRBJ2-4; TRBD2 might be the D (5 bases). The receptor was isolated from a woman aged 55-69 years with urothelial cancer. Sample: PBMCs, taken around atezolizumab (anti-PD-L1) treatment. CDR3 residues: CASSLSSGYIQYF. The DNA for the CDR3 is TGTGCCAGCAGTTTATCTTCGGGGTACATTCAGTACTTC.